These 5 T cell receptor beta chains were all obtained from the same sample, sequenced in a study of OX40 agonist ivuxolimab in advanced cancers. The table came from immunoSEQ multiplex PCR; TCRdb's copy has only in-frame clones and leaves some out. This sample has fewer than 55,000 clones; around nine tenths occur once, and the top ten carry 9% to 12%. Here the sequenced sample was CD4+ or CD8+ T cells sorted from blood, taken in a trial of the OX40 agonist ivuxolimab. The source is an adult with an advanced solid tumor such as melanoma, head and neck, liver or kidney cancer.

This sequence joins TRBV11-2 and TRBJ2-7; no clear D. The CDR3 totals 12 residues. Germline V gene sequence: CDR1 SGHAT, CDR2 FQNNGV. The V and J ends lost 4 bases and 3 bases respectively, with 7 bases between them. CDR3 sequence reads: CASSSGIYEQYF. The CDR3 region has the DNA TGTGCCAGCAGCTCCGGAATCTACGAGCAGTACTTC.

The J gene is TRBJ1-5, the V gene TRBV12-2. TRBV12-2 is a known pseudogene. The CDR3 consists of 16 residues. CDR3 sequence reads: CASRLEREGNHQPQHF. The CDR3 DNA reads TGTGCAAGTCGCTTAGAGCGGGAGGGGAATCATCAGCCCCAGCATTTT.

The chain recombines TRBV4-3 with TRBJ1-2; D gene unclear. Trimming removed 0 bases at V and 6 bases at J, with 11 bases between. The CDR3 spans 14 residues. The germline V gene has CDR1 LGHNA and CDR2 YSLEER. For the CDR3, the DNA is TGCGCCAGCAGCCAAGATCAGCGGGTGGATGGCTACACCTTC. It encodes CASSQDQRVDGYTF.

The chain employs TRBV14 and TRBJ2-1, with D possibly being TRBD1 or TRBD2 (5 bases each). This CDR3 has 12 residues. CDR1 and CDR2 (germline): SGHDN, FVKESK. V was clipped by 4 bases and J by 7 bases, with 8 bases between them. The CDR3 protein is CASSPEGNEQFF. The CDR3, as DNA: TGTGCCAGCAGCCCCGAGGGGAATGAGCAGTTCTTC.

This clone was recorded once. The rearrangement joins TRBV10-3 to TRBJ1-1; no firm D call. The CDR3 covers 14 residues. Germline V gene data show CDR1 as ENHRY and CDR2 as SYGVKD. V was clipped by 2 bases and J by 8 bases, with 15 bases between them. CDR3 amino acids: CAISETDSAREAFF. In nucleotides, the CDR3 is TGTGCCATCAGTGAGACGGACTCGGCCCGAGAAGCTTTCTTT.